The 23 T cell receptor beta chains in this list originate from one sample, sequenced in a study of blood T cell repertoires in COVID-19. Profiled with immunoSEQ multiplex PCR; TCRdb holds only in-frame clones, not every one. The table records roughly 140,000 clones, roughly 81% of them present only once. Sequences were obtained from peripheral blood. The receptors here all came from a human donor with acute or convalescent COVID-19. The donor label of this sample is uncertain.

This clone turned up a few times. This chain uses TRBV11-2 with TRBJ1-4; no firm D call. In germline, CDR1 is SGHAT, CDR2 FQNNGV. The CDR3 extends over 14 amino acids. The V end lost 2 bases, the J end lost 10 bases, and 14 bases lay between the germline ends. In DNA form, the CDR3 reads TGTGCCAGCAGCTTAAGCCGAGCTACCGGAAAACTGTTTTTT. Its translation is CASSLSRATGKLFF.

This clone was counted a few times. The rearrangement uses TRBV2 and TRBJ2-7; D not resolved. Germline CDR1 is SNHLY and CDR2 is FYNNEI. Between the trimmed V and J ends, which lost 7 bases and 5 bases, there was a span of 15 bases. The CDR3 covers 13 residues. The CDR3: CASKNSYLDEQYV. The CDR3, as DNA: TGTGCCAGCAAAAACAGTTACCTGGACGAGCAGTACGTC.

The chain recombines TRBV7-9 with TRBJ1-5; no definite D call. This CDR3 is 15 amino acids long. Germline lookup yields CDR1 SEHNR and CDR2 FQNEAQ (reference sequence). Trimming took off 1 base at V and 6 bases at J, with 13 bases between the two ends. The CDR3 loop reads CASSLGARDGQPQHF. Here the CDR3 DNA reads TGTGCCAGCAGCTTAGGGGCGCGGGATGGTCAGCCCCAGCATTTT.

The chain combines TRBV7-2 with TRBJ2-7, with 10 bases lining up with TRBD2. Trimming cost V 5 bases and J 7 bases; bases outside gene matches: 5. There are 13 residues in the CDR3. Germline V gene data show CDR1 as SGHTA and CDR2 as FQGNSA. The CDR3 nucleotides are TGTGCCAGCAGCCCTAGCGGGGGAAGGGAGCAGTACTTC. Translated: CASSPSGGREQYF.

The chain joins TRBV13 to TRBJ2-7; 10 bases match TRBD1. The germline V gene has CDR1 PRHDT and CDR2 FYEKMQ (reference sequence). This CDR3 comprises 15 residues. Trimming cost V 5 bases and J 2 bases; bases outside gene matches: 6. CDR3 loop: CASSPPGTGAYEQYF. CDR3 bases: TGTGCCAGCAGCCCCCCCGGGACAGGGGCCTACGAGCAGTACTTC.

The J gene is TRBJ2-2, the V gene TRBV5-1; 8 bases map to TRBD1. CDR1 is SGHRS, CDR2 YFSETQ, per germline. This CDR3 has 15 residues. The V gene end was trimmed by 4 bases and the J gene end by 6 bases; junction bases not matched to a gene: 8. The CDR3: CASSQDRVSSGELFF. The CDR3 DNA is TGCGCCAGCAGCCAGGACAGGGTTTCATCCGGGGAGCTGTTTTTT.

This clone was observed a handful of times. The V and J genes are TRBV9 and TRBJ1-3; TRBD1 matches 11 bases. Unmatched junction bases numbered 3, after V lost 4 bases and J lost 3 bases. The CDR3 is 15 residues long. CDR1 is SGDLS and CDR2 is YYNGEE in the germline V gene. CDR3 sequence reads: CASSPGQGGGNTIYF. CDR3 DNA sequence: TGTGCCAGCAGCCCGGGACAGGGGGGTGGAAACACCATATATTTT.

The chain is built from TRBV19 and TRBJ2-6, with a tentative D call TRBD2 (7 bases). Germline values: CDR1 LNHDA, CDR2 SQIVND (reference sequence). The CDR3 sequence is 14 residues long. The V end lost 7 bases, the J end lost 4 bases, and 11 bases lay between the germline ends. The CDR3 is CASMGGLGANVLTF. Here the CDR3 DNA reads TGTGCCAGTATGGGGGGGCTAGGGGCCAACGTCCTGACTTTC.

The chain links TRBV10-3 to TRBJ1-1; D possibly corresponds to TRBD1 (6 bases). CDR3 length: 14 residues. Trimming pared 8 bases from V and 5 bases from J, leaving 18 bases between. Germline loops: CDR1 ENHRY, CDR2 SYGVKD. This CDR3 is CAIDAEGRGTEAFF. CDR3 sequence (DNA): TGTGCCATCGACGCGGAAGGGAGGGGGACTGAAGCTTTCTTT.

This sequence joins TRBV10-2 and TRBJ1-3, with a possible D match to TRBD1 (5 bases). This CDR3 spans 14 amino acids. Trimming left V 3 bases short and J 3 bases short, with 9 bases between. CDR1 and CDR2 (germline): WSHSY, SAAADI. Here the CDR3 reads CASSDRGVGNTIYF. The CDR3 DNA sequence: TGCGCCAGCAGTGATCGGGGGGTTGGAAACACCATATATTTT.

This sequence joins TRBV10-2 and TRBJ1-3, with no clear D. V lost 4 bases and J 4 bases, leaving 8 bases between the germline ends. The germline V gene has CDR1 WSHSY and CDR2 SAAADI. This CDR3 has 13 amino acids. In DNA, the CDR3 is TGCGCCAGCAGTGTCCCCGGGGGAAACACCATATATTTT. It specifies CASSVPGGNTIYF.

The chain combines TRBV30 with TRBJ1-2; possibly TRBD1 for D (5 bases). V lost 0 bases to trimming and J lost 5 bases, with 13 bases between them. The CDR3 covers 14 residues. The germline V gene encodes CDR1 GTSNPN and CDR2 SVGIG (reference sequence). The CDR3 DNA reads as TGTGCCTGGAGTGTGGGTCAGGGAAGTTATGGCTACACCTTC. Protein product: CAWSVGQGSYGYTF.

V and J are TRBV30 and TRBJ1-1; unclear D gene. The length of the CDR3 is 12 residues. The V end lost 2 bases, the J end lost 2 bases, and 6 bases lay between the germline ends. Germline V gene data show CDR1 as GTSNPN and CDR2 as SVGIG (reference sequence). CDR3 bases: TGTGCCTGGAGTCCCCTAAACACTGAAGCTTTCTTT. Translation: CAWSPLNTEAFF.

This clone has only a few counts. CDR3 DNA sequence: TGTGCCAGCAGTTTAACTCCTCTTCTGGTCTCTGGAAACACCATATATTTT. It yields the protein CASSLTPLLVSGNTIYF. This rearrangement joins TRBV7-9 to TRBJ1-3; D remains ambiguous. Germline V gene data show CDR1 as SEHNR and CDR2 as FQNEAQ (reference sequence). The ends were cut back, 6 bases at V and 0 bases at J, with 18 bases in the middle. This CDR3 contains 17 residues.

The chain couples TRBV27 to TRBJ2-2; perhaps TRBD2 as D (5 bases). The CDR3 is 14 amino acids. Germline CDR1 and CDR2: MNHEY and SMNVEV (reference sequence). Trimming removed 2 bases at V and 5 bases at J, with 9 bases between. The CDR3 sequence is CASSLITGTGELFF. The CDR3 bases are TGTGCCAGCAGTTTAATTACGGGGACCGGGGAGCTGTTTTTT.

The chain recombines TRBV27 with TRBJ1-6, with a tentative D call TRBD1 (5 bases). Germline CDR1 and CDR2: MNHEY and SMNVEV (reference sequence). V lost 7 bases and J 9 bases, leaving 16 bases between the germline ends. The CDR3 sequence is 14 residues long. The CDR3 sequence is CASKPGGVPSPLHF. The DNA of the CDR3 is TGTGCCAGCAAGCCCGGGGGAGTTCCTTCACCCCTCCACTTT.

The chain couples TRBV27 to TRBJ1-2, with unresolved D. V shed 3 bases and J shed 2 bases, with 13 bases lying between them. This CDR3 spans 15 amino acids. The germline V gene encodes CDR1 MNHEY and CDR2 SMNVEV (reference sequence). The CDR3 DNA is TGTGCCAGCAGTTTCACTGGCGGCCCAAACTATGGCTACACCTTC. Its protein is CASSFTGGPNYGYTF.

CDR3 loop: CASRPGLKNQETQYF. The CDR3, as DNA: TGTGCCAGCAGGCCGGGACTGAAAAACCAAGAGACCCAGTACTTC. This chain links TRBV7-6 with TRBJ2-5; TRBD2 is a possible D gene (6 bases). Trimming left V 6 bases short and J 0 bases short, with 14 bases between. The CDR3 is made up of 15 amino acids. Germline values: CDR1 SGHVS, CDR2 FNYEAQ. The variable domain in full, with the rest retrieved from reference TRBV7-6 and TRBJ2-5, is GAGVSQSPRYKVTKRGQDVALRCDPISGHVSLYWYRQALGQGPEFLTYFNYEAQQDKSGLPNDRFSAERPEGSISTLTIQRTEQRDSAMYRCASRPGLKNQETQYFGPGTRLLVL.

In its sample, this clone was seen once. The chain couples TRBV6-2 or TRBV6-3 to TRBJ1-3; D not resolved. Trimming removed 5 bases at V and 6 bases at J, with 11 bases between. This CDR3 comprises 13 residues. Per germline, CDR1 MNHEY and CDR2 SVGEGT. CDR3 loop: CASSPNSENTIYF. CDR3 nucleotides: TGTGCCAGCAGTCCCAACTCCGAAAACACCATATATTTT.

The V gene is TRBV4-1, the J gene TRBJ2-3; D unclear. Germline CDR1 is MGHRA and CDR2 is YSYEKL. This CDR3 is 13 amino acids long. Trimming shortened V by 0 bases and J by 5 bases, and 6 bases separated the two germline ends. Here the CDR3 reads CASSQDPRDTQYF. DNA for the CDR3: TGCGCCAGCAGCCAAGATCCCAGAGATACGCAGTATTTT.

This chain links TRBV5-5 with TRBJ2-4, with a possible D match to TRBD1 (6 bases). Trimming removed 2 bases at V and 9 bases at J, with 12 bases between. Looked up from germline, CDR1 is SGHKS and CDR2 is YYEKEE (reference sequence). The length of the CDR3 is 13 residues. CDR3 coding DNA: TGTGCCAGCAGCTTACAGGGAACGAGCATTCAGTACTTC. Protein product: CASSLQGTSIQYF.

This chain links TRBV19 with TRBJ1-2; tentative D call: TRBD1 (6 bases). Germline lookup yields CDR1 LNHDA and CDR2 SQIVND (reference sequence). There are 16 residues in the CDR3. V lost 1 base, J lost 7 bases, and 19 bases lay in between. CDR3 sequence (DNA): TGTGCCAGTAGTATAGGTTGGCAGGGGATAGAGACTGGCTACACCTTC. Residues: CASSIGWQGIETGYTF. The whole variable domain, filled in from reference TRBV19 and TRBJ1-2, reads DGGITQSPKYLFRKEGQNVTLSCEQNLNHDAMYWYRQDPGQGLRLIYYSQIVNDFQKGDIAEGYSVSREKKESFPLTVTSAQKNPTAFYLCASSIGWQGIETGYTFGSGTRLTVV.

The rearrangement uses TRBV18 and TRBJ2-7; TRBD2 might be the D (6 bases). V shed 3 bases and J shed 2 bases, with 14 bases lying between them. Germline CDR1 KGHSH, CDR2 LQKENI. The CDR3 is 15 residues long. CDR3 in amino acids: CASSPSVGRPYEQYV. In DNA, the CDR3 is TGTGCCAGCTCACCCAGTGTAGGGAGGCCCTACGAGCAGTACGTC.